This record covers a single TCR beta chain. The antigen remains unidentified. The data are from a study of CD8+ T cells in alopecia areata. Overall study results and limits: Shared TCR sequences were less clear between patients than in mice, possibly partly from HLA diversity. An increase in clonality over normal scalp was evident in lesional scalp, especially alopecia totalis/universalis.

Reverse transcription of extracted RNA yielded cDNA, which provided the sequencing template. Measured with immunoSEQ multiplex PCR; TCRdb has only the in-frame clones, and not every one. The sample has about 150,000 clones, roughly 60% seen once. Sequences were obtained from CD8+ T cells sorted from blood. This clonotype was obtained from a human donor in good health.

In nucleotides, the CDR3 is TGCAGCGTTGAAGATAATTTCCATGGCCTGGGCTACACCTTC. Residues: CSVEDNFHGLGYTF. This rearrangement joins TRBV29-1 to TRBJ1-2; D is uncertain. The CDR3 has 14 amino acids. Germline CDR1 is SQVTM and CDR2 is ANQGSEA. The V gene lost 0 bases and the J gene lost 8 bases, with 16 bases spanning the gap.